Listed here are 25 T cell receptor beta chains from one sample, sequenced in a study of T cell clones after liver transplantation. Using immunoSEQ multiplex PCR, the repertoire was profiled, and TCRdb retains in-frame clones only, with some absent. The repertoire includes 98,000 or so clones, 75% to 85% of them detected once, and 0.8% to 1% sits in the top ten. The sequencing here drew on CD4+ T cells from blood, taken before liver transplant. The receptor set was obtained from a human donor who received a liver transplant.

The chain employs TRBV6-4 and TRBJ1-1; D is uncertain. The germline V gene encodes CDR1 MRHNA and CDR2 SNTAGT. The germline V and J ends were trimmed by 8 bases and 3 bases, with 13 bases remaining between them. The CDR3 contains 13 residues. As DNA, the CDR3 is TGTGCCAGCTCCCGGGCTATAGACACTGAAGCTTTCTTT. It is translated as CASSRAIDTEAFF.

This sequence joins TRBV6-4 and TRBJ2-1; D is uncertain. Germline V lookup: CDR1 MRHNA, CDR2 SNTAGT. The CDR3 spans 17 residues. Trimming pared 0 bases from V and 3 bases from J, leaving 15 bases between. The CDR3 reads CASSDSPLFLGYNEQFF. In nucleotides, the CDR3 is TGTGCCAGCAGTGACTCACCACTTTTTCTTGGCTACAATGAGCAGTTCTTC.

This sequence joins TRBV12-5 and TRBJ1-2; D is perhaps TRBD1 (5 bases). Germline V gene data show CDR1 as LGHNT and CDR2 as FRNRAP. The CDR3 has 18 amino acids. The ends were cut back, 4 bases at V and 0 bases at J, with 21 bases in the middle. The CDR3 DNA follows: TGTGCTAGTGGTTCCAAATCGATCCGGGACCCAGCTAACTATGGCTACACCTTC. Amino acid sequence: CASGSKSIRDPANYGYTF.

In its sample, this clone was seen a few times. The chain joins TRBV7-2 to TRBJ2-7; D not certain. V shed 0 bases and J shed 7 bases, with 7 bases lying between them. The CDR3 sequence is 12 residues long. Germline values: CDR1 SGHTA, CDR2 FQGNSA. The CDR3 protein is CASSLALWEQYF. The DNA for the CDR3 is TGTGCCAGCAGCTTAGCCCTTTGGGAGCAGTACTTC.

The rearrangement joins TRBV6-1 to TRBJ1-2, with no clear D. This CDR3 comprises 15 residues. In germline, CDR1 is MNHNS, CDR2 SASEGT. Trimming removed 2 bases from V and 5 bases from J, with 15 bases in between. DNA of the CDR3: TGTGCCAGCAGTGAACCGGGCAGAGCGACGTATGGCTACACCTTC. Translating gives CASSEPGRATYGYTF.

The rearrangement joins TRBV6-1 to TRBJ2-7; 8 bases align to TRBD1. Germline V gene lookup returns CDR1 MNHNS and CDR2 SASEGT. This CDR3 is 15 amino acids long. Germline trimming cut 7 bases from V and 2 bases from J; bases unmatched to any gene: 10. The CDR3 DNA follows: TGTGCCAGCACCGAGGGACAGGTGAGAGCCTACGAGCAGTACTTC. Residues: CASTEGQVRAYEQYF.

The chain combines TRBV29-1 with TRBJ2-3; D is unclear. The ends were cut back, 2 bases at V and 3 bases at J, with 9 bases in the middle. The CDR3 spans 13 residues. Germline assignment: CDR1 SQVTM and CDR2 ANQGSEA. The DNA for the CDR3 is TGCAGCGTTGAAAGCCAGATAACAGATACGCAGTATTTT. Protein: CSVESQITDTQYF.

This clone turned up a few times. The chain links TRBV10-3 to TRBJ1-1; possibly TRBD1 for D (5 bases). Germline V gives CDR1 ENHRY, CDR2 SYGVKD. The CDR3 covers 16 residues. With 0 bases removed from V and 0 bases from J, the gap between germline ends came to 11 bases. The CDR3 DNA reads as TGTGCCATCAGTGAGTCGGAAAGGGGCTTGAACACTGAAGCTTTCTTT. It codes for CAISESERGLNTEAFF.

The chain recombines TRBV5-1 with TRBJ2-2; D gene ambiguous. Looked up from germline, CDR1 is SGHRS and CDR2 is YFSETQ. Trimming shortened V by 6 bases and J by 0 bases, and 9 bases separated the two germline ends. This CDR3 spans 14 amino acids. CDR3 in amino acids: CASKPGANTGELFF. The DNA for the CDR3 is TGCGCCAGCAAGCCAGGAGCGAACACCGGGGAGCTGTTTTTT. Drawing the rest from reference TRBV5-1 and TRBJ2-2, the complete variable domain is KAGVTQTPRYLIKTRGQQVTLSCSPISGHRSVSWYQQTPGQGLQFLFEYFSETQRNKGNFPGRFSGRQFSNSRSEMNVSTLELGDSALYLCASKPGANTGELFFGEGSRLTVL.

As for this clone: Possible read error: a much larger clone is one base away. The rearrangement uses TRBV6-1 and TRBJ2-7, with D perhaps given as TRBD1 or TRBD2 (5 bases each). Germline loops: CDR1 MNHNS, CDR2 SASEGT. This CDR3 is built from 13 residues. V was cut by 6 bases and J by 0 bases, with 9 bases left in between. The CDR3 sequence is CASSRDGSYEQYF. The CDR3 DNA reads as TGTGCCAGCAGCCGGGACGGCTCCTACGAGCAGTACTTC.

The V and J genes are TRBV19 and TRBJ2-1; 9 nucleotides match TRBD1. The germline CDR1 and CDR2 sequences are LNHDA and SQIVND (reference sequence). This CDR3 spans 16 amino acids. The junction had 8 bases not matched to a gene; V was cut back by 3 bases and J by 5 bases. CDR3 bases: TGTGCCAGTAGTATTGTTGTGGGGACAGGGCACAATGAGCAGTTCTTC. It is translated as CASSIVVGTGHNEQFF.

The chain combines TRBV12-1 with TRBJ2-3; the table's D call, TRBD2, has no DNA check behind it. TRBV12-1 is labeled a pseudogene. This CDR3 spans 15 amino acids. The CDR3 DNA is TGTGCCAGCAGCTCATCTAAGAGTAGCACAGATACGCAGTATTTT. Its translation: CASSSSKSSTDTQYF.

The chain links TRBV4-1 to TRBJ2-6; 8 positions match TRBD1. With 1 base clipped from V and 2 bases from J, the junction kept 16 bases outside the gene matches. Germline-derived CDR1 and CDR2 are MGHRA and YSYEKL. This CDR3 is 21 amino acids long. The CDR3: CASSQGYIRRGQTTGANVLTF. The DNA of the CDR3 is TGCGCCAGCAGCCAAGGTTATATCCGCAGGGGGCAAACTACTGGGGCCAACGTCCTGACTTTC.

CDR3 amino acids: CASSFLRGSTEAFF. In DNA, the CDR3 is TGTGCCAGCAGCTTTTTAAGGGGCAGCACTGAAGCTTTCTTT. The chain is built from TRBV28 and TRBJ1-1, with D possibly matching TRBD1 (5 bases). This CDR3 spans 14 amino acids. Trimming cost V 6 bases and J 4 bases, with 15 bases left between them. CDR1 and CDR2 from the germline V gene are MDHEN and SYDVKM.

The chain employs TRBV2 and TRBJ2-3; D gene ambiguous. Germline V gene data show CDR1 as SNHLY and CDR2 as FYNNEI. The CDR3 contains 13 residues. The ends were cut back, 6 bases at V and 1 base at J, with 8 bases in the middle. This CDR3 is CASRADGTDTQYF. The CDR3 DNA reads TGTGCCAGCAGAGCCGACGGCACAGATACGCAGTATTTT.

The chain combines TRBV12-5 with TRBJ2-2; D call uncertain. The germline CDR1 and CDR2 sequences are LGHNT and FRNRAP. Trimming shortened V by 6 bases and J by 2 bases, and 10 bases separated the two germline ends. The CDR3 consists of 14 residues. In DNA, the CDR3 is TGTGCTAGTGGCAAGCAAGGCAACACCGGGGAGCTGTTTTTT. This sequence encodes CASGKQGNTGELFF.

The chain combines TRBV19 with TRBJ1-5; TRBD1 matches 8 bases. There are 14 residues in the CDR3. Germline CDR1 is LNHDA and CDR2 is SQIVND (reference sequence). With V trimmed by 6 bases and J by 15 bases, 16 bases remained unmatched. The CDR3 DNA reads TGTGCCAGTAGCACCCCACCTCGACGACAGGGGAGGCATTTT. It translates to CASSTPPRRQGRHF.

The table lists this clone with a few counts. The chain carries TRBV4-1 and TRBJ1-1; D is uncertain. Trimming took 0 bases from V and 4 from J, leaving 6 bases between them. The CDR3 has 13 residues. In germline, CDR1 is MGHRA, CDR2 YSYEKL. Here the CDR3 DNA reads TGCGCCAGCAGCCAAGAGGAGGTCACTGAAGCTTTCTTT. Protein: CASSQEEVTEAFF.

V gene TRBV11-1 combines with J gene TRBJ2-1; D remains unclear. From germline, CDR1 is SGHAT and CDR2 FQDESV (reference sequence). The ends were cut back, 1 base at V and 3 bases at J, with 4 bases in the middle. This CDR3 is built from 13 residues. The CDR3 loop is CASSLGNYNEQFF. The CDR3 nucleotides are TGTGCCAGCAGCTTAGGAAACTACAATGAGCAGTTCTTC.

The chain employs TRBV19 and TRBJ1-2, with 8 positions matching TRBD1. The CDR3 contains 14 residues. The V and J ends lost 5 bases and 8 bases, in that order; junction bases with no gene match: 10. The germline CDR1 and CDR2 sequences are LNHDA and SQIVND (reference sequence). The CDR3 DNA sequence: TGTGCCAGTAGTCCCGGACAGGGACATTTGGGCTACACCTTC. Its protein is CASSPGQGHLGYTF.

CDR3 loop: CASSPNHLNTEAFF. The CDR3 DNA follows: TGTGCCAGCAGCCCTAACCATCTGAACACTGAAGCTTTCTTT. The gene calls are TRBV14 and TRBJ1-1; D is ambiguous. V gave up 4 bases and J gave up 0 bases, with 9 bases separating them. The CDR3 is 14 residues long. Germline loops: CDR1 SGHDN, CDR2 FVKESK.

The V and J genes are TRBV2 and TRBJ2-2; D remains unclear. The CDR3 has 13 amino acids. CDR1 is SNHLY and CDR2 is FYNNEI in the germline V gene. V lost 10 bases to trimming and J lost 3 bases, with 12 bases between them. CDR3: CATSLGDTGELFF. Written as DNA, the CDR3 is TGTGCCACCTCCCTAGGAGACACCGGGGAGCTGTTTTTT.

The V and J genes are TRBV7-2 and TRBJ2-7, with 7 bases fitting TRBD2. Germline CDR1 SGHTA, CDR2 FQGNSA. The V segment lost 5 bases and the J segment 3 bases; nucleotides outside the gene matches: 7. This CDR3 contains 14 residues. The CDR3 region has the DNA TGTGCCAGCAGCCCTAGCGGCTACTACTACGAGCAGTACTTC. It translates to CASSPSGYYYEQYF.

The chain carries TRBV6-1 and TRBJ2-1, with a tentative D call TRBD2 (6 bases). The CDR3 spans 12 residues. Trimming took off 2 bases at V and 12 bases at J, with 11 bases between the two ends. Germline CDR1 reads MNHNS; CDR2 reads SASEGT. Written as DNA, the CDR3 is TGTGCCAGCAGTGAACTAGCGAAGGTGCAGTTCTTC. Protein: CASSELAKVQFF.

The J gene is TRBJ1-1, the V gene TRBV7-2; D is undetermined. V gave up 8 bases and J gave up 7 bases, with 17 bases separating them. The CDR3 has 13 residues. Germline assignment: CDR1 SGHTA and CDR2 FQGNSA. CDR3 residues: CASASPQNNEAFF. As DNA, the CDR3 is TGTGCCAGCGCCTCGCCACAGAATAATGAAGCTTTCTTT.